Listed below are T cell receptor beta chains from one sample, sequenced in a study of blood T cell repertoires in COVID-19. Profiled with immunoSEQ multiplex PCR; TCRdb holds only in-frame clones, not every one. Of 110,000 to 150,000 clones in the sample, approximately 80% were seen once. The sample consisted of PBMCs or T cells enriched from blood (not recorded which). These TCRs come from a woman aged 45 to 65 who had recovered from COVID-19. Both conserved end residues are part of each CDR3. Each record gives: D gene, V gene, clone size, J gene, CDR3 DNA, CDR3 protein. D genes are given only for firm matches. The listing skips clone size in some rows; elsewhere it reads once, few, many or a size class.

-	TRBV6-5	-	TRBJ2-3	TGTGCCAGCAGCCAGCAGGGACTCGGCACAAATACGCAGTATTTT	CASSQQGLGTNTQYF
TRBD1	TRBV29-1	-	TRBJ1-1	TGCAGCGTTGATGGGGACAGGGGGAACACTGAAGCTTTCTTT	CSVDGDRGNTEAFF
TRBD1	TRBV11-2	-	TRBJ1-6	TGTGCCAGCAGCTTGACAGGGGGTTTTAATTCACCCCTCCACTTT	CASSLTGGFNSPLHF
-	TRBV18	-	TRBJ2-5	TGTGCCAGCTCACCACCGTTACAGGGAAATCAAGAGACCCAGTACTTC	CASSPPLQGNQETQYF
TRBD1	TRBV3-1/TRBV3-2	-	TRBJ1-1	TGTGCCAGTCGGATTGGACAGGGGGCCACTGAAGCTTTCTTT	CASRIGQGATEAFF
TRBD1	TRBV6-1	few	TRBJ1-2	TGTGCCAGCAGTGAAGCGGACAGGGGAAGTGGCTACACCTTC	CASSEADRGSGYTF
-	TRBV19	-	TRBJ1-4	TGTGCCAGTAGTACCCATGGACAGCGGAGAAAACTGTTTTTT	CASSTHGQRRKLFF
-	TRBV6-1	-	TRBJ1-4	TGTGCCAGCAGTGAACAGGATCGGGTTGGGGCAGAGAATGAAAAACTGTTTTTT	CASSEQDRVGAENEKLFF
-	TRBV18	-	TRBJ2-7	TGTGCCAGCTCATCCGGGGTCTCCTACGAGCAGTACTTC	CASSSGVSYEQYF
-	TRBV7-2	few	TRBJ1-1	TGTGCCAGCAGCTTAGCCAGGGTTAGTAACACTGAAGCTTTCTTT	CASSLARVSNTEAFF
TRBD2	TRBV27	few	TRBJ2-7	TGTGCCAGCAGCCCCATAGCGGGGGGTATCTCCTACGAGCAGTACTTC	CASSPIAGGISYEQYF
TRBD1	TRBV15	-	TRBJ1-1	TGTGCCACCAGCGTCCGAACAGGGGGGAACACTGAAGCTTTCTTT	CATSVRTGGNTEAFF
-	TRBV9	few	TRBJ1-2	TGTGCCAGCAGCGTAGGAGGGGGAGTGGGCTATGGCTACACCTTC	CASSVGGGVGYGYTF
TRBD1	TRBV15	-	TRBJ1-4	TGTGCCACCAGCAGAGATCGGACAGGGGTACGGAAACTGTTTTTT	CATSRDRTGVRKLFF
TRBD1	TRBV9	once	TRBJ1-5	TGTGCCAGCAGCGCCGAGGGGACAGGGGGTGGCCAGCCCCAGCATTTT	CASSAEGTGGGQPQHF
TRBD1	TRBV4-1	-	TRBJ2-2	TGCGCCAGCAGCCAAAAGCCGGCCGGGACAGGGGCGAACACCGGGGAGCTGTTTTTT	CASSQKPAGTGANTGELFF
-	TRBV4-2	few	TRBJ2-1	TGTGCCAGCAGCCAGAGGACCGGGAGCAACAATGAGCAGTTCTTC	CASSQRTGSNNEQFF
TRBD2	TRBV2	few	TRBJ2-1	TGTGCCAGCAGTGAAGCTCAGACTAGCGGGGCAAATGAGCAGTTCTTC	CASSEAQTSGANEQFF
TRBD1	TRBV5-5	-	TRBJ1-2	TGTGCCAGCAGCCCCCGGGACAGGGGGGAGAACTATGGCTACACCTTC	CASSPRDRGENYGYTF
-	TRBV21-1	-	TRBJ1-4	TGTGCCAGCAGCAAAGGGCGACAGGGAATGGATGAAAAACTGTTTTTT	CASSKGRQGMDEKLFF
-	TRBV7-8	-	TRBJ2-3	TGTGCCAGCAGCGCAGGCCAGTGGGGGTCGGGGACTAGCACAGATACGCAGTATTTT	CASSAGQWGSGTSTDTQYF
-	TRBV6-1	-	TRBJ1-1	TGTGCCAGCAGTGAACTGGGAGTGAACACTGAAGCTTTCTTT	CASSELGVNTEAFF
-	TRBV3-1/TRBV3-2	-	TRBJ2-3	TGTGCCAGCAGCCAAGAGGCAGGCACAGATACGCAGTATTTT	CASSQEAGTDTQYF
-	TRBV4-1	-	TRBJ1-2	TGCGCCAGCAGCCAAACGCCCTCGGGGGTGCGGTATGGCTACACCTTC	CASSQTPSGVRYGYTF
-	TRBV18	-	TRBJ1-5	TGTGCCAGCTCACCCTCGGCAGGCAGCACAAATCAGCCCCAGCATTTT	CASSPSAGSTNQPQHF
-	TRBV19	-	TRBJ1-1	TGTGCCAGTAGTAAATCAGGGTTGGCCACTGAAGCTTTCTTT	CASSKSGLATEAFF
TRBD1	TRBV18	-	TRBJ1-2	TGTGCCAGCTCAGAGACAGGGGATTATGGCTACACCTTC	CASSETGDYGYTF
-	TRBV7-9	-	TRBJ1-1	TGTGCCAGCAGCACCCCGGGGGGATCAGTTCAGAACACTGAAGCTTTCTTT	CASSTPGGSVQNTEAFF
-	TRBV9	few	TRBJ2-1	TGTGCCAGCAGCGTCCAGGGCTCCCTCAATGAGCAGTTCTTC	CASSVQGSLNEQFF
TRBD1	TRBV7-2	once	TRBJ1-2	TGTGCCAGCAGCCACACAGGGGGTGGGTATGGCTACACCTTC	CASSHTGGGYGYTF
TRBD1	TRBV7-9	few	TRBJ1-4	TGTGCCAGCAGTCCGGGACAGGGTCTTGAAAAACTGTTTTTT	CASSPGQGLEKLFF
-	TRBV12-3/TRBV12-4	-	TRBJ2-7	TGTGCCAGCAGTTCCCGCTACGAGCAGTACTTC	CASSSRYEQYF
-	TRBV7-9	-	TRBJ2-3	TGTGGCACCTTATTCACAGGAGATTACACAGATACGCAGTATTTT	CGTLFTGDYTDTQYF
TRBD1	TRBV19	-	TRBJ1-5	TGTGCCAGTAGTATTGGGACAGCAGGGCAGCCCCAGCATTTT	CASSIGTAGQPQHF
-	TRBV2	-	TRBJ1-5	TGTGCCAGTAGACAGCGTAGCAATCAGCCCCAGCATTTT	CASRQRSNQPQHF
-	TRBV10-3	-	TRBJ1-2	TGTGCCATCAGTGTTAAGGGGAGGAGTGACTATGGCTACACCTTC	CAISVKGRSDYGYTF
-	TRBV28	-	TRBJ1-5	TGTGCCAGCAGTTTATCGCGGGTCCAGCCCCAGCATTTT	CASSLSRVQPQHF
TRBD1	TRBV11-2	-	TRBJ1-2	TGTGCCAGCAGCTTGGACAGGGGAAAGGATGGCTACACCTTC	CASSLDRGKDGYTF
TRBD1	TRBV29-1	few	TRBJ2-5	TGCAGCACCCTGACAGGGCGGGCGGAGACCCAGTACTTC	CSTLTGRAETQYF
-	TRBV24-1	-	TRBJ2-1	TGTGCCACCGGCAGGGGTTACAATGAGCAGTTCTTC	CATGRGYNEQFF
-	TRBV5-5	-	TRBJ1-1	TGTGCCAGCAGCCCGGTTATGAACACTGAAGCTTTCTTT	CASSPVMNTEAFF
TRBD1	TRBV19	-	TRBJ1-1	TGTGCCACCCGGGACAGGATAAAAGCTTTCTTT	CATRDRIKAFF
-	TRBV30	-	TRBJ1-1	TGTGCCTGGAGTGTACGGTGGGCAGGGGCTCCCACTGAAGCTTTCTTT	CAWSVRWAGAPTEAFF
TRBD1	TRBV2	few	TRBJ1-5	TGTGCCAGCAGCACACAGGGGATGGGTCAGCCCCAGCATTTT	CASSTQGMGQPQHF
TRBD1	TRBV29-1	-	TRBJ1-3	TGCAGCGCTACAGGGGGAACGAACACCATATATTTT	CSATGGTNTIYF
TRBD1	TRBV10-3	once	TRBJ1-6	TGTGCCATCAGTGAGGACAGGGTGGGTTCACCCCTCCACTTT	CAISEDRVGSPLHF
-	TRBV5-1	-	TRBJ2-1	TGCGCCAGCAGCTTCCTTGGTCCGTGGGGGGGCGATGAGCAGTTCTTC	CASSFLGPWGGDEQFF
TRBD1	TRBV28	-	TRBJ2-5	TGTGCCAGCAGTTTCTGGACAGGGGCCCATAGGAAGACCCAGTACTTC	CASSFWTGAHRKTQYF
TRBD2	TRBV13	-	TRBJ2-3	TGTGCCAGCAGCTCCGAGGCGCGGGGGGCCTGGAGAGATACGCAGTATTTT	CASSSEARGAWRDTQYF
TRBD1	TRBV27	-	TRBJ2-7	TGTGCCAGCAGTTCCGGCCCGGGACAGGGGGCTTACGAGCAGTACTTC	CASSSGPGQGAYEQYF
TRBD1	TRBV6-5	-	TRBJ1-3	TGTGCCAGCACCCAGGGGGACACCATATATTTT	CASTQGDTIYF
-	TRBV2	-	TRBJ1-1	TGTGCCAGCTCGACACCGAACACTGAAGCTTTCTTT	CASSTPNTEAFF
TRBD1	TRBV7-2	few	TRBJ1-5	TGTGCCAGCAGCCCGCGACAGGGACGTCAGCCCCAGCATTTT	CASSPRQGRQPQHF
-	TRBV2	-	TRBJ1-4	TGTGCCAGCAGTTCCGGGATCACGCACGAAAAACTGTTTTTT	CASSSGITHEKLFF
-	TRBV3-1/TRBV3-2	-	TRBJ1-1	TGTGCCAGCAGCCAAGAGGAGGCCCGGAGCACTGAAGCTTTCTTT	CASSQEEARSTEAFF
-	TRBV12-3/TRBV12-4	-	TRBJ2-1	TGTGCCAGCAGTTTAGCCCAAGGCGGTGAGCAGTTCTTC	CASSLAQGGEQFF
-	TRBV18	-	TRBJ1-2	TGTGCCAGCTCACGGACAGTCGCAAGCTATGGCTACACCTTC	CASSRTVASYGYTF
TRBD1	TRBV9	-	TRBJ2-2	TGTGCCAGCAGATCGACAGGGGGCTACACCGGGGAGCTGTTTTTT	CASRSTGGYTGELFF
-	TRBV5-6	-	TRBJ1-2	TGTGCCAGCAGCGCCAATGAGGCGCGTGACTATGGCTACACCTTC	CASSANEARDYGYTF